This T cell receptor (beta chain) appears in the sequencing data of a study of blood T cell repertoires in COVID-19. Study background: PBMCs, B-cell-depleted T cells, or T cells were the source of the cDNA or gDNA that made up the material.

CDR3 length equals 13 residues. V was pared by 9 bases and J by 4 bases, with 7 bases of the junction left unmatched. Germline-derived CDR1 and CDR2 are SNHLY and FYNNEI. The data were produced by immunoSEQ multiplex PCR, yet TCRdb's version contains in-frame clones alone and is incomplete. The sample holds about 350,000 clones; about 89% are singletons and the top ten take around 6%. Material for sequencing was peripheral blood. The genes are TRBV2 and TRBJ1-2; TRBD1 agrees at 8 bases. The source is a woman aged 45-59 years with COVID-19, enrolled during active disease. Here the CDR3 DNA reads TGTGCCAGTACCGGGACAGGCATCTATGGCTACACCTTC. This translates into CASTGTGIYGYTF.